This T cell receptor beta chain is from a study of T cell repertoires in cytomegalovirus infection. The overall study: HLA-C-restricted CMV epitopes, recently identified, and well-studied HLA-B-restricted ones were used by the study.

A remark on this clonotype: Its antigen is as yet unknown.

This CDR3 spans 14 amino acids. V lost 2 bases and J lost 0; bases outside the gene matches: 1. Germline lookup yields CDR1 SEHNR and CDR2 FQNEAQ (reference sequence). A single record per CDR3 protein comes from TCRdb applying MiXCR to the reads. Here the sample spans about half a million distinct CDR3 sequences, about 42% being singletons. Findings of the study overall: Identification of carriers of CMV plus the relevant HLA was achieved through cumulative public TCR beta family frequency. Predominance within the ex vivo response was attributable to HLA-C-restricted CMV-specific TCR beta clonotypes.

This chain links TRBV7-9 with TRBJ2-7, with 7 bases fitting TRBD2. The source is a human donor in good health (CMV status not recorded). Some clones in this sample may be carry-over from other donors' samples. The sample consisted of cultured PBMCs, taken from culture after CMV antigen stimulation. The CDR3 coding sequence is TGTGCCAGCAGCTTAAGCGGGGCCTCCTACGAGCAGTACTTC. It is translated as CASSLSGASYEQYF.